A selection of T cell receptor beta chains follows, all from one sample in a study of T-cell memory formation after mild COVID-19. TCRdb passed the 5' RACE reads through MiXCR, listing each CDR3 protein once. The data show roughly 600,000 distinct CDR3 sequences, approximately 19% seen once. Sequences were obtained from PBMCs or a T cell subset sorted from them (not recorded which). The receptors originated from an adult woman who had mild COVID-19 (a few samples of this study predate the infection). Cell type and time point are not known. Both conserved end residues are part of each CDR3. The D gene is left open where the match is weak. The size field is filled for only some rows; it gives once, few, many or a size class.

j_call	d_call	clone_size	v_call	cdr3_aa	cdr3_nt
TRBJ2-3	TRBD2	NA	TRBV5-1	CASSPGLAGGLDTQYF	TGCGCCAGCAGCCCGGGACTAGCGGGAGGGCTTGATACGCAGTATTTT
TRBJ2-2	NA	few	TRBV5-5	CASSLQTSNTGELFF	TGTGCCAGCAGCTTGCAGACCTCGAACACCGGGGAGCTGTTTTTT
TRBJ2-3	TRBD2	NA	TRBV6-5	CASSYGSGTGDTQYF	TGTGCCAGCAGTTACGGGAGCGGGACGGGAGATACGCAGTATTTT
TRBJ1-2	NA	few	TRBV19	CASSTRDGKIGGYTF	TGTGCCAGTAGTACCCGGGACGGAAAAATCGGTGGCTACACCTTC
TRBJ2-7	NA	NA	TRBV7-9	CASSSPRTDRGHYEQYF	TGTGCCAGCAGCTCCCCTAGGACGGACCGGGGGCACTACGAGCAGTACTTC
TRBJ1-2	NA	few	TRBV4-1	CASSPGDGNYGYTF	TGCGCCAGCAGCCCCGGGGACGGGAACTATGGCTACACCTTC
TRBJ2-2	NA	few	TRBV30	CASYYSGELFF	TGTGCCTCCTACTATTCCGGGGAGCTGTTTTTT
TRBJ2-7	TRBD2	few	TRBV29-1	CSALAGPRSYEQYF	TGCAGCGCATTAGCGGGTCCTAGGTCCTACGAGCAGTACTTC
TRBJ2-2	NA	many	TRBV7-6	CASSLEGGGELFF	TGTGCCAGCAGCTTAGAGGGCGGTGGGGAGCTGTTTTTT
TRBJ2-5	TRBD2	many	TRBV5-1	CASSFGTSGETQYF	TGTGCCAGCAGCTTTGGGACTAGCGGGGAGACCCAGTACTTC
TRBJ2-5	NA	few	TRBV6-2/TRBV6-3	CASSLPLGGSATQYF	TGTGCCAGCAGCCTACCCTTAGGAGGATCCGCGACCCAGTACTTC
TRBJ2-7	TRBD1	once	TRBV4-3	CASSQDVGTVLYEQYF	TGCGCCAGCAGCCAAGATGTCGGGACAGTGCTCTACGAGCAGTACTTC
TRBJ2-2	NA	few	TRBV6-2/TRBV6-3	CASSSPRGRAGELFF	TGTGCCAGCAGTTCGCCTAGAGGGCGGGCCGGGGAGCTGTTTTTT
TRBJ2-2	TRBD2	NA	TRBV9	CASTFSGGNTGELFF	TGTGCCAGCACTTTTTCGGGAGGGAACACCGGGGAGCTGTTTTTT
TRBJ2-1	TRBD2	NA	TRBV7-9	CASSNRTSGRNEQFF	TGTGCCAGCAGCAACCGGACTAGCGGGCGCAATGAGCAGTTCTTC
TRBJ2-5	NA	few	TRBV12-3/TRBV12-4	CASRREGRTQYF	TGTGCCAGCAGACGAGAAGGCCGGACCCAGTACTTC
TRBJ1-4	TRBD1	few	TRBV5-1	CASSRTGGDEKLFF	TGCGCCAGCAGCCGGACAGGGGGGGATGAAAAACTGTTTTTT
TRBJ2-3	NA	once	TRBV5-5	CASSPRGPSEDTQYF	TGTGCCAGCAGTCCGAGAGGTCCTAGCGAAGATACGCAGTATTTT
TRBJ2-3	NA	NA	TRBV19	CASSIRVPDTQYF	TGTGCCAGTAGTATTCGGGTCCCAGATACGCAGTATTTT
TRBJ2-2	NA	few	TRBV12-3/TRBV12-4	CASGGVPTNTGELFF	TGTGCCAGCGGGGGAGTCCCAACAAACACCGGGGAGCTGTTTTTT
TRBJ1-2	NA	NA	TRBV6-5	CASSPRGGGDYGYTF	TGTGCCAGCAGTCCCCGAGGAGGGGGGGACTATGGCTACACCTTC
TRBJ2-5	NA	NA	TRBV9	CASSVEGKRTQYF	TGTGCCAGCAGCGTAGAGGGGAAGAGAACCCAGTACTTC
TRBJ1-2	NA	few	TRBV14	CASSSQGYYGYTF	TGTGCCAGCAGCTCACAGGGATACTATGGCTACACCTTC
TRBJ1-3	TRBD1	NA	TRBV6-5	CASSYRIGDSSGNTIYF	TGTGCCAGCAGTTACCGCATCGGGGACAGCTCTGGAAACACCATATATTTT
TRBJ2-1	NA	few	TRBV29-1	CSIPGRRVVDNEQFF	TGCAGCATTCCGGGACGGAGAGTCGTTGACAATGAGCAGTTCTTC
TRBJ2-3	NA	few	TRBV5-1	CASSHDVGGTDTQYF	TGCGCCAGCAGCCACGACGTGGGGGGAACAGATACGCAGTATTTT
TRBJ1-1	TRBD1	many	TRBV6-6	CASSYLGQSNTEAFF	TGTGCCAGCAGTTACCTGGGACAGTCGAACACTGAAGCTTTCTTT
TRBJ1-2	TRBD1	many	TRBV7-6	CASSPRTGGYGYTF	TGTGCCAGCAGCCCGCGGACAGGGGGCTATGGCTACACCTTC
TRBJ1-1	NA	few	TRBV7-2	CASSLAPSRKNTEAFF	TGTGCCAGCAGCTTAGCTCCCAGCAGAAAGAACACTGAAGCTTTCTTT
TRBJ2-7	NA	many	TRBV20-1	CSARRRLEQYF	TGCAGTGCTAGACGCCGACTCGAGCAGTACTTC
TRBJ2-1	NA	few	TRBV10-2	CASSESVSFYNEQFF	TGCGCCAGCAGTGAGTCGGTTAGCTTCTACAATGAGCAGTTCTTC
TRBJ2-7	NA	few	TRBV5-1	CASSLGGGQYEQYF	TGCGCCAGCAGCTTGGGGGGCGGGCAGTACGAGCAGTACTTC
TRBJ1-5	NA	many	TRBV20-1	CSAARGPSNQPQHF	TGCAGTGCTGCCCGTGGGCCTAGCAATCAGCCCCAGCATTTT
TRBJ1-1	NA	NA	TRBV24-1	CATSDWGETEAFF	TGTGCCACCAGTGATTGGGGCGAGACTGAAGCTTTCTTT
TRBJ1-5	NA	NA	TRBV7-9	CASRVGNQPQHF	TGTGCCAGCAGGGTAGGCAATCAGCCCCAGCATTTT
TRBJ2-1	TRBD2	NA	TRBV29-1	CSALTQRGTGNEQFF	TGCAGCGCCCTGACTCAGCGGGGGACGGGGAATGAGCAGTTCTTC
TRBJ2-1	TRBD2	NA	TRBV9	CASSVGTSGANEQFF	TGTGCCAGCAGCGTGGGGACTAGCGGAGCCAATGAGCAGTTCTTC
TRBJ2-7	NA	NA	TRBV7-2	CASGKRGYEQYF	TGTGCCAGCGGGAAAAGGGGTTACGAGCAGTACTTC
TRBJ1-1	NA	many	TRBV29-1	CSVEAQGRMAFF	TGCAGCGTTGAAGCCCAGGGCCGGATGGCTTTCTTT
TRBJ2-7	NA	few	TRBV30	CAWSVLVGPISYEQYF	TGTGCCTGGAGTGTACTTGTGGGGCCGATCTCCTACGAGCAGTACTTC
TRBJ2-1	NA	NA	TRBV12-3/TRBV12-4	CASSLSPNEQFF	TGTGCCAGCAGTTTGAGCCCCAATGAGCAGTTCTTC
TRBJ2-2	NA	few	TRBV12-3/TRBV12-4	CASSFTHMNTGELFF	TGTGCCAGCAGTTTTACACACATGAACACCGGGGAGCTGTTTTTT
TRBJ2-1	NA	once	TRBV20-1	CSARGANNEHFF	TGCAGTGCTAGAGGGGCGAACAATGAGCATTTCTTC
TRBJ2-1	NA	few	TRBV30	CAWSVRSHGLNEQFF	TGTGCCTGGAGTGTACGGTCCCATGGTTTGAATGAGCAGTTCTTC
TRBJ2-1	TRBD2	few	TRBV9	CASSTLGLAGGVGEQFF	TGTGCCAGCAGCACCTTGGGACTAGCGGGAGGGGTTGGTGAGCAGTTCTTC
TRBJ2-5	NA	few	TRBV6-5	CASSQGRGHQETQYF	TGTGCCAGCAGCCAGGGGAGGGGTCACCAAGAGACCCAGTACTTC
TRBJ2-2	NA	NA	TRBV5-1	CASSFDLTGELFF	TGCGCCAGCAGCTTTGATCTCACCGGGGAGCTGTTTTTT
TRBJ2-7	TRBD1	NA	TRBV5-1	CASSAAGTGYYEQYF	TGCGCCAGCAGCGCCGCCGGGACAGGGTACTACGAGCAGTACTTC
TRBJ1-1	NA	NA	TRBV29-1	CSVPRGTGQGNTEAFF	TGCAGCGTTCCCAGGGGTACGGGACAAGGGAACACTGAAGCTTTCTTT
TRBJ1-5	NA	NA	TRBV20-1	CSARGQAILSNQPQHF	TGCAGTGCTAGAGGGCAGGCGATCCTTAGCAATCAGCCCCAGCATTTT
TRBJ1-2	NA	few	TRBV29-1	CSVDPHADYGYTF	TGCAGCGTTGACCCCCATGCGGACTATGGCTACACCTTC
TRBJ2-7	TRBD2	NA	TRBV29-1	CSVALAGEDSYEQYF	TGCAGCGTTGCACTAGCGGGAGAAGATAGTTACGAGCAGTACTTC
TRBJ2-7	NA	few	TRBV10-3	CAISGQGKAYEQYF	TGTGCCATCAGTGGGCAGGGCAAGGCCTACGAGCAGTACTTC
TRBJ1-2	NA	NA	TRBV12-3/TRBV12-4	CASSLGEGYTF	TGTGCCAGCAGTTTAGGTGAGGGCTACACCTTC
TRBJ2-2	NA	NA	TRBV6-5	CASSYGVGTGELFF	TGTGCCAGCAGTTACGGAGTGGGCACCGGGGAGCTGTTTTTT
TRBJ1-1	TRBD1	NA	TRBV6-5	CASSYSFTGGPHTEAFF	TGTGCCAGCAGTTACTCATTTACAGGGGGCCCTCACACTGAAGCTTTCTTT
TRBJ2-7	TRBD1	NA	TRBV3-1	CASGQGDAGEQYF	TGTGCCAGCGGCCAGGGGGACGCCGGCGAGCAGTACTTC